The 22 T cell receptor beta chains below were found in one sample sequenced in a study of technical replicates of blood from a handful of donors. Method: immunoSEQ multiplex PCR; TCRdb's copy keeps in-frame clones and lacks some. The sample shows about 57,000 clones, approximately 86% of them seen only once. The source material was PBMCs. Receptors originate from a human donor in good health. Some clones in this sample may be carry-over from other donors' samples.

This chain joins TRBV4-3 and TRBJ2-1; TRBD2 matches 8 bases. CDR1 LGHNA and CDR2 YSLEER come from the germline V gene. Trimming cost V 3 bases and J 4 bases; bases outside gene matches: 14. This CDR3 is 18 amino acids long. The CDR3 region has the DNA TGCGCCAGCAGCCAGGGGGGACCGAGCGGGAGACGATACAATGAGCAGTTCTTC. It yields the protein CASSQGGPSGRRYNEQFF.

The chain employs TRBV27 and TRBJ2-1; D not resolved. V was clipped by 6 bases and J by 6 bases, with 9 bases between them. Germline CDR1 MNHEY, CDR2 SMNVEV (reference sequence). The CDR3 is 12 amino acids. For the CDR3, the DNA is TGTGCCAGCAGGGGCCGTCTCAATGAGCAGTTCTTC. As protein: CASRGRLNEQFF.

J is TRBJ2-2 and V is TRBV25-1; 7 nucleotides align to TRBD2. The germline V gene encodes CDR1 MGHDK and CDR2 SYGVNS. CDR3 size: 14 residues. The trim removed 1 base at V and 7 bases at J, leaving 3 bases unmatched. DNA for the CDR3: TGTGCCAGCAGTGAATTCGGGGGGAGCGGGGAGCTGTTTTTT. It yields the protein CASSEFGGSGELFF.

This clone was seen once. The chain joins TRBV11-3 to TRBJ2-1; D is ambiguous. The CDR3 has 13 residues. V lost 1 base, J lost 3 bases, and 4 bases lay in between. CDR1 is SGHNT and CDR2 is YENEEA in the germline V gene. This chain's CDR3 is CASSLAVYNEQFF. CDR3 coding DNA: TGTGCCAGCAGCTTAGCAGTCTACAATGAGCAGTTCTTC.

V usage is TRBV6-6 and J usage is TRBJ1-1; 12 nucleotides match TRBD1. V trimming: 7 bases; J trimming: 4 bases; junction bases outside the gene matches: 7. Germline V gene sequence: CDR1 MNHNY, CDR2 SVGAGI (reference sequence). The CDR3 spans 15 residues. In nucleotides, the CDR3 is TGTGCCAGCATCTACTCGGGACAGGGGGCCACTGAAGCTTTCTTT. Translation: CASIYSGQGATEAFF.

The J gene is TRBJ2-2, the V gene TRBV7-9; TRBD1 aligns across 11 bases. CDR1 and CDR2 from the germline V gene are SEHNR and FQNEAQ (reference sequence). Unmatched junction bases numbered 12, after V lost 5 bases and J lost 7 bases. This CDR3 spans 17 amino acids. The CDR3: CASSNPGQGVYDGELFF. The CDR3 DNA is TGTGCCAGCAGCAACCCGGGACAGGGGGTTTATGACGGGGAGCTGTTTTTT.

The chain joins TRBV19 to TRBJ1-1, with 9 positions matching TRBD1. Germline V gene sequence: CDR1 LNHDA, CDR2 SQIVND (reference sequence). The ends lost 5 bases at V and 4 bases at J; junction bases unmatched: 8. This CDR3 has 15 residues. DNA for the CDR3: TGTGCCAGTAGTCTCTGGACAGGGGTTAGCACTGAAGCTTTCTTT. Its translation is CASSLWTGVSTEAFF.

This rearrangement joins TRBV7-2 to TRBJ2-3; TRBD1 matches 8 bases. This CDR3 is built from 13 residues. The germline V gene has CDR1 SGHTA and CDR2 FQGNSA. V dropped 5 bases and J dropped 5; count of bases not matched to a gene: 3. CDR3 DNA sequence: TGTGCCAGCAGCCTGGGGACAGGAGATACGCAGTATTTT. Protein product: CASSLGTGDTQYF.

The rearrangement uses TRBV19 and TRBJ1-6; 8 nucleotides agree with TRBD1. With V trimmed by 11 bases and J by 9 bases, 6 bases remained unmatched. The CDR3 runs 12 residues. Per germline, CDR1 LNHDA and CDR2 SQIVND (reference sequence). The CDR3 coding sequence is TGTGCCTGTACAGACAGGGGTTCACCCCTCCACTTT. As protein: CACTDRGSPLHF.

The chain recombines TRBV14 with TRBJ2-1, with 12 bases identical to TRBD2. Germline-derived CDR1 and CDR2 are SGHDN and FVKESK. J gave up 12 bases and V 2 bases, and 8 bases lay outside the gene matches. This CDR3 comprises 15 residues. The CDR3 reads CASSQMTSGSKRQFF. DNA for the CDR3: TGTGCCAGCAGCCAAATGACTAGCGGGAGTAAGCGGCAGTTCTTC.

For the CDR3, the DNA is TGTGCCAGCAGTATCACCCCCCCAGGGAGGGGTGAAAAACTGTTTTTT. This encodes CASSITPPGRGEKLFF. The chain is built from TRBV27 and TRBJ1-4; possibly TRBD1 for D (5 bases). The CDR3 is 16 amino acids. V was shortened by 5 bases and J by 7 bases, with 20 bases between the two germline ends. Per the germline V gene, CDR1 is MNHEY and CDR2 is SMNVEV (reference sequence).

The genes are TRBV11-2 and TRBJ2-1, with unresolved D. The ends were cut back, 1 base at V and 6 bases at J, with 4 bases in the middle. This CDR3 comprises 12 residues. The germline V gene encodes CDR1 SGHAT and CDR2 FQNNGV. CDR3 coding DNA: TGTGCCAGCAGCTTAGCGGTCAATGAGCAGTTCTTC. It specifies CASSLAVNEQFF.

This clone was seen a few times. This chain links TRBV5-1 with TRBJ2-1, with TRBD2 identical over 11 bases. The CDR3 covers 14 residues. Looked up from germline, CDR1 is SGHRS and CDR2 is YFSETQ. V lost 6 bases, J lost 3 bases, and 2 bases stayed unmatched. CDR3 in DNA: TGCGCCAGCACTACTAGCGGGGGCTACAATGAGCAGTTCTTC. Translation gives CASTTSGGYNEQFF.

This sequence joins TRBV6-5 and TRBJ1-2, with D tentatively TRBD1 (5 bases). Per the germline V gene, CDR1 is MNHEY and CDR2 is SVGAGI. V was shortened by 0 bases and J by 4 bases, with 15 bases between the two germline ends. The CDR3 totals 16 residues. The CDR3 sequence: CASSYSTGGSGYGYTF. The CDR3, as DNA: TGTGCCAGCAGTTACTCGACGGGGGGGTCCGGCTATGGCTACACCTTC.

The V call is TRBV10-3, the J call TRBJ2-7; the match to TRBD1 covers 10 bases. CDR3 size: 13 residues. Per the germline V gene, CDR1 is ENHRY and CDR2 is SYGVKD. Trimming cost V 6 bases and J 2 bases; bases outside gene matches: 1. CDR3 DNA sequence: TGTGCCATCAGGGGACAGGGGACCTACGAGCAGTACTTC. This gives the protein CAIRGQGTYEQYF.

The genes are TRBV7-2 and TRBJ2-6; perhaps TRBD1 as D (5 bases). Germline V gene data show CDR1 as SGHTA and CDR2 as FQGNSA. The CDR3 has 16 residues. V lost 1 base and J lost 2, with 9 bases in between. This CDR3 reads CASSLDRLPGANVLTF. The CDR3 DNA reads as TGTGCCAGCAGCTTAGACAGGCTCCCTGGGGCCAACGTCCTGACTTTC.

This clone turned up a few times. Other DNA sequences in the sample encode the same CDR3. CDR3 protein: CASSRTSGGQETQYF. For the CDR3, the DNA is TGTGCCAGCAGTCGGACTAGCGGGGGGCAAGAGACCCAGTACTTC. J is TRBJ2-5 and V is TRBV2; 14 bases agree with TRBD2. The V gene end was trimmed by 5 bases and the J gene end by 2 bases; junction bases not matched to a gene: 1. Looked up from germline, CDR1 is SNHLY and CDR2 is FYNNEI. CDR3 size: 15 residues.

The chain employs TRBV9 and TRBJ2-1; possibly TRBD1 for D (6 bases). Germline-derived CDR1 and CDR2 are SGDLS and YYNGEE. The CDR3 runs to 12 residues. Trimming left V 4 bases short and J 9 bases short, with 11 bases between. CDR3 loop: CASSPSRGEQFF. CDR3 coding DNA: TGTGCCAGCAGCCCATCCAGGGGTGAGCAGTTCTTC.

The chain is built from TRBV6-5 and TRBJ2-7; a possible D gene is TRBD2 (7 bases). V dropped 0 bases and J dropped 3 bases, with 12 bases sitting between them. The CDR3 runs to 15 residues. The germline CDR1 and CDR2 sequences are MNHEY and SVGAGI. This CDR3 is CASSYSGGGFYEQYF. CDR3 DNA: TGTGCCAGCAGTTACTCGGGCGGGGGCTTCTACGAGCAGTACTTC.

The chain uses TRBV29-1 and TRBJ1-5; D call uncertain. CDR1 is SQVTM, CDR2 ANQGSEA, per germline. The V gene lost 2 bases and the J gene lost 7 bases, with 12 bases spanning the gap. This CDR3 region has 13 residues. CDR3 protein: CSVESGIGQPQHF. The CDR3 nucleotides read TGCAGCGTTGAATCGGGGATCGGGCAGCCCCAGCATTTT.

This clone was seen a few times. The CDR3: CASSLGQGGSGTYEQYF. The CDR3 DNA reads TGTGCCAGCAGTTTGGGACAAGGCGGTAGCGGGACCTACGAGCAGTACTTC. The V call is TRBV27, the J call TRBJ2-7; 8 bases align to TRBD2. Germline values: CDR1 MNHEY, CDR2 SMNVEV (reference sequence). Trimming cost V 3 bases and J 2 bases; bases outside gene matches: 12. The CDR3 sequence is 17 residues long.

The rearrangement joins TRBV7-2 to TRBJ1-2, with D uncertain. The germline V gene has CDR1 SGHTA and CDR2 FQGNSA. V lost 0 bases to trimming and J lost 0 bases, with 14 bases between them. This CDR3 comprises 17 residues. CDR3 nucleotides: TGTGCCAGCAGCTTAGCCCGGTCGAGGATTTCTAACTATGGCTACACCTTC. As protein: CASSLARSRISNYGYTF.